Included here is one T cell receptor beta chain sequence, with context. Its antigen is still unknown. No per-base quality is available; no much larger clone lies one base away. Peripheral blood CD8+ and CD4+ T cells from healthy donors, Susac syndrome patients and multiple sclerosis patients were profiled by high-throughput TCR beta sequencing. Multiple sclerosis controls were treatment-naive patients with stable or active relapsing-remitting disease fulfilling revised McDonald criteria. CD8+ TEMRA cells were enriched by FACS, while bulk CD8+ and CD4+ T cells were purified by magnetic negative isolation. Blood was drawn into EDTA tubes, processed within 24 hours, and PBMCs were isolated by density gradient centrifugation. PBMCs intended for TCR sequencing were cryopreserved in liquid nitrogen and were subsequently thawed in a 37 degrees C water bath. A purity of at least 90% was achieved for sorted or isolated CD4+, CD8+ and CD8+ TEMRA cells.

This sample was included in a study of CD8 T cells in Susac syndrome (dated by TCRdb to about 2019). Describing the broader study: Whether CD8+ T cell activation and differentiation in Susac syndrome was antigen driven was tested using repertoire sequencing. The study compared CD8+ T cell repertoire clonality among roughly eleven healthy donors, about 14 Susac syndrome patients and about 16 multiple sclerosis patients. Overall results and qualifications from the work: The number of individuals in the TCR sequencing and HLA analysis was acknowledged as relatively small.

RNA was extracted using the RNeasy kit, and about 0.45 to 1 ug of the RNA was reverse transcribed with random hexamers. TCR beta CDR3 regions were amplified with the immunoSEQ multiplex PCR assay covering 54 Vbeta and 13 Jbeta segments. PCR amplification bias was corrected by using a synthetic template baseline for primer optimization and computational correction. Under the source paper's analysis protocol: Only productive sequences were kept, with reads annotated to V, D and J genes according to IMGT and analyzed in immunoSEQ Analyzer. To calculate clonality, Shannon entropy was normalized by log2 of the number of productive unique sequences and then subtracted from one. For each patient and control, public and private clones were evaluated within the 100 most prevalent clones. Susac-specific clones were defined as absent from healthy and MS cohorts, over a thousand published viral clones and other ImmuneACCESS disease sequences. TCRdb handled the public reads itself, with Q25 trimming in fastp and clone calling in MiXCR, and kept productive beta chains. Rows are unified per CDR3 protein, each entry keeping the most common DNA and genes. The V and J calls and clone size come from TCRdb's table, not from the authors' own analysis. This sample gives about 130,000 distinct CDR3 sequences in total; approximately 93% of them show up just once. The top ten hold roughly 0.31% of the sample.

Trimming at the junction amounts to 9 bases on V and 2 bases on J, and the germline ends lie 15 bases apart. The CDR3 has 14 amino acids, counting the end cysteine and phenylalanine. The DNA shown is the 42-base CDR3, in frame from base 1. The germline V gene (reference sequence) supplies CDR1 LNHDA and CDR2 SQIVND. Sample: CD8+ T cells from PBMCs. The source is a human donor with multiple sclerosis. Here the chain combines TRBV19 and TRBJ2-3, with a weak D call of TRBD1 (5 bases match). The CDR3 in this case is CASQDTSPTDTQYF. Read as DNA, the sequence is TGTGCCAGCCAGGACACCTCCCCCACAGATACGCAGTATTTT.